The clone carrying this T cell receptor beta chain turned up a few times. The data derive from a study of cytomegalovirus exposure and HLA in healthy donors. PCR was performed using 60 Vbeta and 13 Jbeta primers. This table comes from immunoSEQ multiplex PCR, and its TCRdb copy is limited to in-frame clones, with some not included. Of 250,000 to 350,000 clones listed, roughly 70% are singletons. The germline V and J ends were trimmed by 6 bases and 7 bases, with 21 bases remaining between them. The germline gives CDR1 MNHNS, CDR2 SASEGT. The length of the CDR3 is 15 residues. The sequence came from a female donor in good health and CMV-seronegative. The gene calls are TRBV6-1 and TRBJ1-1; D might be TRBD1 (5 bases). Sequencing was performed on PBMCs. The CDR3 loop is CASSSIRVPTLEAFF. The CDR3 bases are TGTGCCAGCAGCTCCATCAGGGTTCCGACGCTTGAAGCTTTCTTT.